This note documents a single TCR beta chain sequence. Its antigen is as yet unknown. This entry comes from a study of cytomegalovirus exposure and HLA in healthy donors. At the level of the study: The approximately 110 validation repertoires and the approximately 700 first-cohort repertoires shared a platform, a later analysis reported.

Here immunoSEQ multiplex PCR was the method, and the copy in TCRdb shows in-frame clones only, minus some. The sample has tens of thousands of clones, around 94% seen once; the top ten hold under 2%. Study-level points and caveats: Overall, approximately 150 TCR beta chains were annotated as cytomegalovirus-associated.

This CDR3 is built from 15 residues. Germline lookup yields CDR1 SGHRS and CDR2 YFSETQ. The V and J ends lost 3 bases and 2 bases respectively, with 14 bases between them. This sequence joins TRBV5-1 and TRBJ2-5, with D possibly TRBD2 on 6 matching bases. The sample comprised PBMCs. This clonotype originated in a man between 18 and 35 years old in good health and CMV-seropositive. The CDR3 sequence is CASSWEPGLQETQYF. The CDR3 DNA sequence: TGCGCCAGCAGCTGGGAACCGGGACTTCAAGAGACCCAGTACTTC.